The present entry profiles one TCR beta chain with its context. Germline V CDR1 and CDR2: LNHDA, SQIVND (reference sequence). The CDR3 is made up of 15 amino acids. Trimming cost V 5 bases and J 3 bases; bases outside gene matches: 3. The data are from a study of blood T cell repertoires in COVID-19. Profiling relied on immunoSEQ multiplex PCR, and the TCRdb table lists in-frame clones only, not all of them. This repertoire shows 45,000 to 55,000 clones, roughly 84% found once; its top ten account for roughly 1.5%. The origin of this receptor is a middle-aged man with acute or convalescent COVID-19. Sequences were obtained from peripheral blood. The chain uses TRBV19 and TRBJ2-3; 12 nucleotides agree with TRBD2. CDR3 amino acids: CASSVTSGRTDTQYF. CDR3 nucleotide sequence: TGTGCCAGTAGTGTGACTAGCGGGAGAACAGATACGCAGTATTTT.